The entry below describes one T cell receptor beta chain. Its antigen is unknown. This entry is derived from a study of cytomegalovirus exposure and HLA in healthy donors. Whole-study context: Membership in the Caucasian-associated ancestry cluster was found for about 84% of nearly 400 genotyped donors.

Trimming removed 4 bases from V and 4 bases from J; junction bases left unmatched: 7. The CDR3 covers 15 residues. From germline, CDR1 is MGHDK and CDR2 SYGVNS. Both 60 Vbeta primers and 13 Jbeta primers went into the PCR. Produced via immunoSEQ multiplex PCR; TCRdb's table is partial and in-frame only. Of about 76,000 clones in the sample, over 60% were seen once. Whole-study findings and limits: Associated with cytomegalovirus, according to the listing, were 170 or so TCR beta chains.

The receptor was isolated from a woman aged 40 to 50 in good health and CMV-seropositive. The J gene is TRBJ2-7, the V gene TRBV25-1; 10 positions match TRBD1. Input material: PBMCs. The CDR3 loop is CASSGTWTGGYEQYF. The CDR3 nucleotides are TGTGCCAGCAGTGGGACATGGACAGGGGGTTACGAGCAGTACTTC.